Shown below are 7 T cell receptor beta chains from a single sample sequenced in a study of blood T cell repertoires in COVID-19. Produced via immunoSEQ multiplex PCR; TCRdb's table is partial and in-frame only. This sample has over 300,000 clones, with around 91% found just once. The sequenced sample was peripheral blood. All receptors derive from a man aged 18 to 29 with active or convalescent COVID-19.

The chain has TRBV4-3 and TRBJ1-4; perhaps TRBD1 as D (6 bases). Germline loops: CDR1 LGHNA, CDR2 YSLEER. The CDR3 spans 16 residues. The V end lost 1 base, the J end lost 8 bases, and 17 bases lay between the germline ends. The CDR3 bases are TGCGCCAGCAGCCAAGGCCAGGGGAATATTGTGGAAAAACTGTTTTTT. Protein: CASSQGQGNIVEKLFF.

V is TRBV4-1 and J is TRBJ2-1; TRBD2 matches at 7 bases. J gave up 3 bases and V 8 bases, and 10 bases lay outside the gene matches. The germline V gene encodes CDR1 MGHRA and CDR2 YSYEKL. This CDR3 is built from 15 residues. The DNA of the CDR3 is TGCGCCAGCTCGCAACCCAGCGGGAACTACAATGAGCAGTTCTTC. It specifies CASSQPSGNYNEQFF.

The chain uses TRBV18 and TRBJ1-2, with a tentative D call TRBD1 (6 bases). V lost 2 bases, J lost 8 bases, and 12 bases lay in between. Germline V CDR1 and CDR2: KGHSH, LQKENI. There are 13 residues in the CDR3. CDR3 nucleotides: TGTGCCAGCTCACCAACGGGGGGCTGGGGCTACACCTTC. Encoded protein: CASSPTGGWGYTF.

The chain joins TRBV25-1 to TRBJ1-1; 7 bases align to TRBD1. After removal of 6 bases from V and 0 bases from J, the junction contained 7 bases not matched to a gene. The CDR3 consists of 15 residues. CDR1 is MGHDK and CDR2 is SYGVNS in the germline V gene. CDR3 protein: CASSDRDKLNTEAFF. CDR3 DNA: TGTGCCAGCAGCGACAGGGACAAACTGAACACTGAAGCTTTCTTT.

V gene TRBV7-9 combines with J gene TRBJ2-7, with 7 bases lining up with TRBD2. This CDR3 is 16 amino acids long. CDR1 is SEHNR and CDR2 is FQNEAQ in the germline V gene (reference sequence). The V and J ends lost 0 bases and 0 bases, in that order; junction bases with no gene match: 5. The CDR3 here is CASSLAGGTHSYEQYF. The CDR3, as DNA: TGTGCCAGCAGCTTAGCGGGGGGGACCCACTCCTACGAGCAGTACTTC.

The V call is TRBV5-1, the J call TRBJ1-5; D is possibly TRBD1 (6 bases). CDR1 SGHRS and CDR2 YFSETQ come from the germline V gene. The CDR3 is 14 amino acids. The V end was cut by 4 bases, the J end by 1 base, with 9 bases between. The CDR3 loop is CASSQDSSNQPQHF. Written as DNA, the CDR3 is TGCGCCAGCAGCCAGGACAGCAGCAATCAGCCCCAGCATTTT. Full variable domain (missing parts from reference TRBV5-1 and TRBJ1-5): KAGVTQTPRYLIKTRGQQVTLSCSPISGHRSVSWYQQTPGQGLQFLFEYFSETQRNKGNFPGRFSGRQFSNSRSEMNVSTLELGDSALYLCASSQDSSNQPQHFGDGTRLSIL.

The chain couples TRBV27 to TRBJ1-5; 8 nucleotides line up with TRBD1. Germline CDR1 is MNHEY and CDR2 is SMNVEV (reference sequence). The CDR3 is 15 amino acids. V gave up 6 bases and J gave up 7 bases; unmatched junction bases: 11. The CDR3 loop is CASRLGQGPYQPQHF. The CDR3 region has the DNA TGTGCCAGCAGGCTCGGACAGGGCCCGTACCAGCCCCAGCATTTT.